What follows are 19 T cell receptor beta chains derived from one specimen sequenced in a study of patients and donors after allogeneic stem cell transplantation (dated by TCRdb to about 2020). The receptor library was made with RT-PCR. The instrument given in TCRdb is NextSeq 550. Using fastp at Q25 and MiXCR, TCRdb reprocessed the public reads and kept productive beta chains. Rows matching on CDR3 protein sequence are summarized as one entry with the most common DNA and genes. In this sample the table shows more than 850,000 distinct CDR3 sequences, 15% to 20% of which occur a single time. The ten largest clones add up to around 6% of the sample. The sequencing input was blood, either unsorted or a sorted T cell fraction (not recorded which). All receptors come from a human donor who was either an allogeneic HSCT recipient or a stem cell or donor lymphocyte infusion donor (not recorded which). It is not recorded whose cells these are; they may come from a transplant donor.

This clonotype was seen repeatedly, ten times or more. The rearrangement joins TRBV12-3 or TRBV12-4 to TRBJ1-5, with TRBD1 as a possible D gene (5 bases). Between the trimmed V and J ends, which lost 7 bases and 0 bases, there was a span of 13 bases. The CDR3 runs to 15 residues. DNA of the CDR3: TGTGCCAGCACCCGGACGGGGGGTAGCAATCAGCCCCAGCATTTT. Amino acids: CASTRTGGSNQPQHF.

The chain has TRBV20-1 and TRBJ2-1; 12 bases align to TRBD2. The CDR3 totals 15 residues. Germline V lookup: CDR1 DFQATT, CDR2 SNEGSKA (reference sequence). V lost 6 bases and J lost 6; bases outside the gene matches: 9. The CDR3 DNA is TGCAGTGCCCTACGTGGACTAGCGGGGTCCAATGAGCAGTTCTTC. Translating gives CSALRGLAGSNEQFF.

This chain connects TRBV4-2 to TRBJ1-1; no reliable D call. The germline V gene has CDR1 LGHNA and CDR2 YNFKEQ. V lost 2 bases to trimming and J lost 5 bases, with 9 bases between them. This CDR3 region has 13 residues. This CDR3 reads CASSQHKGTEAFF. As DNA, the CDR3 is TGTGCCAGCAGCCAACATAAAGGGACTGAAGCTTTCTTT.

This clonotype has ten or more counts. CDR3 coding DNA: TGTGCCAGCAGTTTCTCCCCGCCGGGGCCCCAGCATTTT. Translation gives CASSFSPPGPQHF. V and J are TRBV12-3 or TRBV12-4 and TRBJ1-5, with D unresolved. The CDR3 runs 13 residues. Trimming removed 3 bases at V and 9 bases at J, with 12 bases between.

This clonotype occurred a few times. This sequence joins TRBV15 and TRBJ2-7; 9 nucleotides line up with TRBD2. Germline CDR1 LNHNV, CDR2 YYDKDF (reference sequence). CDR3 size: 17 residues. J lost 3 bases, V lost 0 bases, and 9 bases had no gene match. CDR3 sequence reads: CATSRDWPTSGRYEQYF. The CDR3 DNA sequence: TGTGCCACCAGCAGAGATTGGCCGACTAGCGGACGCTACGAGCAGTACTTC.

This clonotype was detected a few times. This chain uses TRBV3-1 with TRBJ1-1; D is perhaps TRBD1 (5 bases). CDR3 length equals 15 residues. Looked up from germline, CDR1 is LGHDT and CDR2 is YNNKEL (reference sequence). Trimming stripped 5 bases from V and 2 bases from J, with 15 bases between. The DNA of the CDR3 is TGTGCCAGCAGCATTCAGGGCTCGTTTAACACTGAAGCTTTCTTT. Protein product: CASSIQGSFNTEAFF.

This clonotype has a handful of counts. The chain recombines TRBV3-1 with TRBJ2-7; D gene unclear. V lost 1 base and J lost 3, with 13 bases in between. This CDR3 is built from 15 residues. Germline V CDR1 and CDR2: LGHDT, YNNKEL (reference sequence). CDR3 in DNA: TGTGCCAGCAGCCAAGCCTCCGGAAACTTCTACGAGCAGTACTTC. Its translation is CASSQASGNFYEQYF.

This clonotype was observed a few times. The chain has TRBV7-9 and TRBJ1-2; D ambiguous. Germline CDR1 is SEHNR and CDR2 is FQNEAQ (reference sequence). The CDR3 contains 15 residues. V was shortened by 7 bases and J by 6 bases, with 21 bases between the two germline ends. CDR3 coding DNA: TGTGCCAGCACCTCCGAGGGATCAGTTTCAGATGGCTACACCTTC. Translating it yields CASTSEGSVSDGYTF.

Here the CDR3 reads CASSYGRHNEQFF. The CDR3, as DNA: TGTGCCAGCAGTTACGGACGTCACAATGAGCAGTTCTTC. V is TRBV6-2 or TRBV6-3 and J is TRBJ2-1, with D unresolved. V lost 2 bases to trimming and J lost 5 bases, with 7 bases between them. This CDR3 comprises 13 residues. Germline V gives CDR1 MNHEY, CDR2 SVGEGT.

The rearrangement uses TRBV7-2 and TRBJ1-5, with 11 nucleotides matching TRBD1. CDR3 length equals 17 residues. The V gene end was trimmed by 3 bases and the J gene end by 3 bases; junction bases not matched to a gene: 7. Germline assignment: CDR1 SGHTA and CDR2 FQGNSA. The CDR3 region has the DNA TGTGCCAGCAGCTTGACCGGACAGGGGGCGTACAATCAGCCCCAGCATTTT. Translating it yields CASSLTGQGAYNQPQHF.

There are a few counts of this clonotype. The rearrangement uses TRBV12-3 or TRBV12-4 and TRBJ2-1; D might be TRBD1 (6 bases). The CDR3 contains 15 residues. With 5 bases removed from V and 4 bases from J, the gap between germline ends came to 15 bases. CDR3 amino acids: CASSQQGPAYNEQFF. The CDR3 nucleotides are TGTGCCAGCAGTCAACAGGGCCCTGCGTACAATGAGCAGTTCTTC.

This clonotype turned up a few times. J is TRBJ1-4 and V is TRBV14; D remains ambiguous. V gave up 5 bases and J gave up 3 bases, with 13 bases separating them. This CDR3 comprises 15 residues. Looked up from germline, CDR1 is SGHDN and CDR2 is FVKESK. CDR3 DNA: TGTGCCAGCAGCACCCGGTTGACGGCTAATGAAAAACTGTTTTTT. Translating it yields CASSTRLTANEKLFF.

DNA for the CDR3: TGTGCCAGCTGGCCGGGGCTGAACACCGGGGAGCTGTTTTTT. Translating gives CASWPGLNTGELFF. This chain joins TRBV21-1 and TRBJ2-2; no check of the table's D call, TRBD1, against the DNA was made. TRBV21-1 is a pseudogene. The CDR3 loop spans 14 amino acids.

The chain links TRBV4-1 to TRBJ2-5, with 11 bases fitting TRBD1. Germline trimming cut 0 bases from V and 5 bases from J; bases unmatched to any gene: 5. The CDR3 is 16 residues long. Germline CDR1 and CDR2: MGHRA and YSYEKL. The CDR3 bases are TGCGCCAGCAGCCAAGATTCGGACAGGGGGCATGAGACCCAGTACTTC. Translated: CASSQDSDRGHETQYF.

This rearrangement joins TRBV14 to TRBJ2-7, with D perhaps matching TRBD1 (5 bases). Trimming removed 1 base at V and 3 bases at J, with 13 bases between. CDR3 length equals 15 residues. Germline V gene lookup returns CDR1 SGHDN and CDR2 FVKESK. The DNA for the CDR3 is TGTGCCAGCAGCCAAGGACAGCTACCCTACTACGAGCAGTACTTC. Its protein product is CASSQGQLPYYEQYF.

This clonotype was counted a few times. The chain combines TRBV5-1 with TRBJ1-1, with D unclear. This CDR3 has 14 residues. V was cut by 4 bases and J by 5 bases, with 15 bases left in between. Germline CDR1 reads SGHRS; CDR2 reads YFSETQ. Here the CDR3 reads CASSQEGGETEAFF. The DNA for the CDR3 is TGCGCCAGCAGCCAGGAGGGTGGGGAGACTGAAGCTTTCTTT.

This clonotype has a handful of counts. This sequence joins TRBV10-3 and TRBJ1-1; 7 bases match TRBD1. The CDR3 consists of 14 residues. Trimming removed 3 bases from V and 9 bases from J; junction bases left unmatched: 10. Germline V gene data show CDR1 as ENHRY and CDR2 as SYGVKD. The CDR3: CAISESTIRGQAFF. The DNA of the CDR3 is TGTGCCATCAGTGAATCAACAATAAGGGGGCAAGCTTTCTTT.

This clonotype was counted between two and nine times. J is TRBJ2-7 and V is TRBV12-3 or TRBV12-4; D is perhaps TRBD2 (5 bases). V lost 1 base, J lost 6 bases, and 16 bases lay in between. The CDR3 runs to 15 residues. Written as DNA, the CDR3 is TGTGCCAGCAGTTTAGGCGGGCGTACCTATTCCGAGCAGTACTTC. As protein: CASSLGGRTYSEQYF.

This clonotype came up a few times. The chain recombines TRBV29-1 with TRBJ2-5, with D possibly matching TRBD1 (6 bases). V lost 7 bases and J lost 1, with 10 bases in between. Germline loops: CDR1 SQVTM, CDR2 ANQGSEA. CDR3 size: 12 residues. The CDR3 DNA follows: TGCAGCGCAGGACAGTTCCAAGAGACCCAGTACTTC. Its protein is CSAGQFQETQYF.